Reported below is one T cell receptor (beta chain). Its antigen is unknown. Specified time point: week 23, last vaccination. Doses consisted of 300 ug of mutant IDH1 20-mer peptide each, paired with topical imiquimod. This sample is part of a study of a mutant IDH1 vaccine in newly diagnosed glioma. Assay used: immunoSEQ multiplex PCR; TCRdb lists only in-frame clones, some missing. The profile shows around 56,000 clones, about three quarters of them singletons. Deletions cut 5 bases from V and 0 bases from J, with 13 bases between. The length of the CDR3 is 15 residues. CDR1 and CDR2 (germline): SNHLY, FYNNEI.

The sample in question was PBMCs, obtained from a glioma patient whose treatment included an IDH1 peptide vaccine. The chain employs TRBV2 and TRBJ1-1, with a weak D call TRBD1 (5 bases). The TCR was taken from a middle-aged woman with glioma. Some clones in this sample may be carry-over from other donors' samples. The CDR3 loop reads CASSPGQPLNTEAFF. In DNA, the CDR3 is TGTGCCAGCAGTCCGGGGCAGCCATTGAACACTGAAGCTTTCTTT.